The next 15 T cell receptor beta chains were all read from a single sample in a study of T-cell reconstitution after alpha-beta-depleted transplantation in children. Unique molecular identifiers were incorporated when the TCRbeta library was constructed. TCRdb reprocessed the PCR reads via MiXCR and lists one record per CDR3 protein. The repertoire has around 490,000 distinct CDR3 sequences, over 10% of them found once; the top ten carry around 15%. This material consisted of PBMCs, mostly from graft donor cells, taken 180 days after TCRalphabeta/CD19-depleted stem cell transplant. Every receptor here comes from a female patient between 2 and 15 years old who had a stem cell transplant for aplastic anemia, so the T cells may come from the graft donor.

The rearrangement uses TRBV5-1 and TRBJ1-3, with TRBD1 as a possible D gene (6 bases). The CDR3 is made up of 16 amino acids. Germline-derived CDR1 and CDR2 are SGHRS and YFSETQ. V lost 4 bases, J lost 4 bases, and 18 bases lay in between. The CDR3 sequence: CASSLLRGAHGNTIYF. The CDR3 bases are TGCGCCAGCAGCCTCCTCCGGGGGGCACACGGAAACACCATATATTTT.

The V call is TRBV3-1, the J call TRBJ2-7; TRBD1 agrees at 10 bases. The germline CDR1 and CDR2 sequences are LGHDT and YNNKEL (reference sequence). The V segment lost 10 bases and the J segment 5 bases; nucleotides outside the gene matches: 20. CDR3 length: 17 amino acids. The CDR3 region is CATTKEVPGTGADEQYV. The CDR3 DNA reads TGTGCCACCACCAAAGAGGTCCCCGGGACAGGGGCGGACGAGCAGTACGTC.

This clonotype was seen a few times. This sequence joins TRBV13 and TRBJ2-3, with 12 nucleotides matching TRBD1. CDR1 and CDR2 from the germline V gene are PRHDT and FYEKMQ (reference sequence). The CDR3 is 16 residues long. V dropped 3 bases and J dropped 6; count of bases not matched to a gene: 7. CDR3 sequence reads: CASSFASGQGADTQYF. The CDR3 DNA follows: TGTGCCAGCAGCTTCGCATCGGGACAGGGGGCCGATACGCAGTATTTT.

This clonotype was observed a few times. The genes are TRBV24-1 and TRBJ2-3; either TRBD1 or TRBD2 may supply D (5 bases each). V was shortened by 6 bases and J by 4 bases, with 13 bases between the two germline ends. The length of the CDR3 is 14 residues. Germline loops: CDR1 KGHDR, CDR2 SFDVKD. CDR3 region: CATSPRGVPDTQYF. The CDR3 DNA reads as TGTGCCACCAGTCCTCGAGGGGTCCCAGATACGCAGTATTTT.

This clonotype has ten or more counts. This chain joins TRBV20-1 and TRBJ2-7; D uncertain. Trimming removed 0 bases at V and 2 bases at J, with 14 bases between. Per germline, CDR1 DFQATT and CDR2 SNEGSKA (reference sequence). This CDR3 region has 15 residues. The CDR3 nucleotides read TGCAGTGCTAGAGATAGGAAGGTACCAACCTACGAGCAGTACTTC. Its translation: CSARDRKVPTYEQYF.

V usage is TRBV7-2 and J usage is TRBJ2-5; TRBD2 matches 12 bases. J was trimmed by 5 bases and V by 5 bases; bases with no gene match: 9. Germline-derived CDR1 and CDR2 are SGHTA and FQGNSA. The CDR3 is made up of 16 amino acids. CDR3 amino acids: CASSATLAGGPETQYF. The CDR3 DNA reads TGTGCCAGCAGCGCGACCCTAGCGGGGGGGCCTGAGACCCAGTACTTC. Supplemented by reference TRBV7-2 and TRBJ2-5, the full variable domain reads GAGVSQSPSNKVTEKGKDVELRCDPISGHTALYWYRQSLGQGLEFLIYFQGNSAPDKSGLPSDRFSAERTGGSVSTLTIQRTQQEDSAVYLCASSATLAGGPETQYFGPGTRLLVL.

Only a few counts were recorded for this clonotype. The V and J genes are TRBV6-1 and TRBJ1-4; unclear D gene. V was pared by 6 bases and J by 2 bases, with 13 bases between. The CDR3 has 15 amino acids. The germline gives CDR1 MNHNS, CDR2 SASEGT. CDR3 residues: CASRGNMWTNEKLFF. Written as DNA, the CDR3 is TGTGCCAGCAGGGGGAACATGTGGACTAATGAAAAACTGTTTTTT.

The table lists this clonotype with a few counts. The gene calls are TRBV6-1 and TRBJ1-2, with D perhaps TRBD1 (5 bases). V dropped 2 bases and J dropped 4 bases, with 11 bases sitting between them. CDR1 is MNHNS, CDR2 SASEGT, per germline. This CDR3 is built from 14 residues. The CDR3 protein is CASSERGQAYGYTF. CDR3 coding DNA: TGTGCCAGCAGTGAAAGGGGCCAGGCCTATGGCTACACCTTC.

This clonotype appeared a few times. V is TRBV27 and J is TRBJ2-1; no definite D call. The germline gives CDR1 MNHEY, CDR2 SMNVEV (reference sequence). V lost 4 bases, J lost 6 bases, and 13 bases lay in between. The CDR3 runs to 14 residues. In DNA, the CDR3 is TGTGCCAGCAGTTCCCCGACCAGATTCAATGAGCAGTTCTTC. Translation: CASSSPTRFNEQFF.

The rearrangement uses TRBV7-7 and TRBJ2-5; the D is unclear. This CDR3 region has 16 residues. V was clipped by 3 bases and J by 4 bases, with 18 bases between them. Germline lookup yields CDR1 SSHAT and CDR2 FNYEAQ (reference sequence). The CDR3 region has the DNA TGTGCCAGCAGCTTTGGGTCTCCTGGTTCTGGAGAGACCCAGTACTTC. It translates to CASSFGSPGSGETQYF.

This chain joins TRBV29-1 and TRBJ2-1; no definite D call. Trimming shortened V by 7 bases and J by 1 base, and 23 bases separated the two germline ends. The CDR3 is made up of 17 amino acids. The V gene's germline CDR1 is SQVTM and CDR2 ANQGSEA. As DNA, the CDR3 is TGCAGCGCCGCGAAACGACTTTCCCTCGAATCCTACAATGAGCAGTTCTTC. This sequence encodes CSAAKRLSLESYNEQFF.

This clonotype has a handful of counts. The chain is built from TRBV20-1 and TRBJ1-1, with 8 bases identical to TRBD1. This CDR3 spans 13 amino acids. Germline CDR1 is DFQATT and CDR2 is SNEGSKA (reference sequence). V gave up 5 bases and J gave up 1 base; unmatched junction bases: 3. CDR3 amino acids: CSAPDRENTEAFF. In nucleotides, the CDR3 is TGCAGTGCTCCGGACAGGGAGAACACTGAAGCTTTCTTT.

This clonotype was found a few times. The chain links TRBV27 to TRBJ2-3; possible D gene TRBD2, 6 bases. Deletions cut 7 bases from V and 1 base from J, with 18 bases between. Germline V CDR1 and CDR2: MNHEY, SMNVEV (reference sequence). The CDR3 runs to 16 residues. The CDR3 here is CASTEPRAGGTDTQYF. CDR3 sequence (DNA): TGTGCCAGCACCGAACCGCGAGCGGGCGGCACAGATACGCAGTATTTT.

This clonotype was observed at least ten times. The chain is built from TRBV15 and TRBJ1-4; no firm D call. The CDR3 runs 17 residues. Germline V gene lookup returns CDR1 LNHNV and CDR2 YYDKDF (reference sequence). V shed 0 bases and J shed 2 bases, with 13 bases lying between them. The CDR3 here is CATSRDLRESTNEKLFF. The CDR3, as DNA: TGTGCCACCAGCAGAGATTTGCGGGAATCGACTAATGAAAAACTGTTTTTT.

The J gene is TRBJ2-3, the V gene TRBV5-1; no definite D call. The CDR3 runs 13 residues. Germline CDR1 and CDR2: SGHRS and YFSETQ. Trimming left V 0 bases short and J 4 bases short, with 6 bases between. The CDR3 DNA reads TGCGCCAGCAGCTTGGTGGTAGCAGATACGCAGTATTTT. It codes for CASSLVVADTQYF.